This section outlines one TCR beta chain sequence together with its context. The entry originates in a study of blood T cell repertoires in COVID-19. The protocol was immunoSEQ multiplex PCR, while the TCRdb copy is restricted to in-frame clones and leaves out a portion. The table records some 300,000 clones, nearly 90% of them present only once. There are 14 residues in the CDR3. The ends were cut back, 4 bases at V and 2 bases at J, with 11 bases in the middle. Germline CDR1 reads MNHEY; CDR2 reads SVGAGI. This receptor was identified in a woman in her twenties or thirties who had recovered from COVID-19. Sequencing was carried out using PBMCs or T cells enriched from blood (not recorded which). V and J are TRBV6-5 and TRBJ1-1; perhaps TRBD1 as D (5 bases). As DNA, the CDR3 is TGTGCCAGCAGTTCTCCAGGGTTTAACACTGAAGCTTTCTTT. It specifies CASSSPGFNTEAFF.